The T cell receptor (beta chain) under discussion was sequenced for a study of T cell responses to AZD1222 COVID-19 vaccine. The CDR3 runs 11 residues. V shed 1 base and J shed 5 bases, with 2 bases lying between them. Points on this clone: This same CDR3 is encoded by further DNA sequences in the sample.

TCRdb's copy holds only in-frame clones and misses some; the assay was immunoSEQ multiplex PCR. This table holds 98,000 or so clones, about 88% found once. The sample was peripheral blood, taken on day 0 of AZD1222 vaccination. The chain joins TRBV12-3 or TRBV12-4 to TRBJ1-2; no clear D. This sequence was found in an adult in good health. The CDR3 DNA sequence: TGTGCCAGCAGTTTAGGTTATGGCTACACCTTC. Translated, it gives CASSLGYGYTF.